This TCR beta chain was found in a study of blood T cell repertoires in COVID-19. In the study overall: Samples taken during acute and convalescent COVID-19 were collected in the United States, Italy and Spain.

The CDR3 consists of 15 residues. CDR1 SGHNT and CDR2 YYREEE come from the germline V gene (reference sequence). Trimming left V 0 bases short and J 2 bases short, with 11 bases between. Here immunoSEQ multiplex PCR was the method, and the copy in TCRdb shows in-frame clones only, minus some. The sample consists of some 400,000 clones, 87% of them appearing once. This clonotype was sampled from a woman aged 60-75 years with COVID-19, enrolled during active disease. The specimen was peripheral blood. V usage is TRBV5-4 and J usage is TRBJ1-2, with D perhaps matching TRBD1 (5 bases). This chain's CDR3 is CASSLAVGLNYGYTF. The CDR3 DNA reads TGTGCCAGCAGCTTGGCCGTGGGGCTAAACTATGGCTACACCTTC.